The sequence of this TCR beta chain was determined in a study of control samples from healthy donors and cancer patients. Profiling relied on immunoSEQ multiplex PCR, and the TCRdb table lists in-frame clones only, not all of them. The sample spans about 200,000 clones; the ten largest clones claim around 2%. The V end was cut by 1 base, the J end by 7 bases, with 8 bases between. The CDR3 spans 13 residues. Germline-derived CDR1 and CDR2 are WNHNN and SYGVQD (reference sequence). Sequenced sample: blood. The sequence derives from a woman in her twenties or thirties in good health. The chain carries TRBV10-1 and TRBJ2-1; D gene ambiguous. The CDR3 DNA reads TGCGCCAGCAGTGAGTTACCAGGTAATGAGCAGTTCTTC. This gives the protein CASSELPGNEQFF.